The T cell receptor beta chain under discussion was sequenced for a study of CD8 T cells in ankylosing spondylitis. Via MiXCR, TCRdb re-called the 5' RACE reads, giving one row per CDR3 protein. The sample comprises under 150,000 distinct CDR3 sequences, 12% to 15% of which are singletons, and around 3% rests with the top ten. J was trimmed by 6 bases and V by 5 bases; bases with no gene match: 3. The germline V gene encodes CDR1 MNHNS and CDR2 SASEGT. There are 13 residues in the CDR3. The receptor's source is a female donor with ankylosing spondylitis or in good health (not recorded which). What was sequenced was blood, either unsorted or a sorted T cell fraction (not recorded which). This chain joins TRBV6-1 and TRBJ1-1, with 10 bases lining up with TRBD1. The CDR3: CASSRQGAAEAFF. The CDR3 DNA reads as TGTGCCAGCAGTAGACAGGGGGCGGCTGAAGCTTTCTTT.